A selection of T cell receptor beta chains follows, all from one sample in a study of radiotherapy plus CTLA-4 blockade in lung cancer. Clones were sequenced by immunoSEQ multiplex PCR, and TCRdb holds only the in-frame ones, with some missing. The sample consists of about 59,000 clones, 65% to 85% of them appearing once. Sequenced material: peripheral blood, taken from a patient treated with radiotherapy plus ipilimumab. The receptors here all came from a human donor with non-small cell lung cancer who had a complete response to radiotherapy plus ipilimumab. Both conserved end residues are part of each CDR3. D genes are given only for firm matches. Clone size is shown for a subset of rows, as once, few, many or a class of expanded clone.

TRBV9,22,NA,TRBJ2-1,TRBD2,CASSVVGGASGIRPASYNEQFF,TGTGCCAGCAGCGTAGTTGGAGGGGCTAGCGGCATCCGTCCTGCTTCCTACAATGAGCAGTTCTTC
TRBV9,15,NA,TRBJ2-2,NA,CASSARNSITGELFF,TGTGCCAGCAGCGCCAGGAATTCCATTACCGGGGAGCTGTTTTTT
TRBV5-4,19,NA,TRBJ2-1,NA,CASSLVPLHITIGHNEQFF,TGTGCCAGCAGCTTGGTACCTCTACACATTACTATAGGCCACAATGAGCAGTTCTTC
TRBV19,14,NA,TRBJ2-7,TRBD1,CASSIVQGANEQYF,TGTGCCAGTAGTATAGTGCAGGGGGCCAACGAGCAGTACTTC
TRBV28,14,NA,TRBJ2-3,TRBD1,CASSRQGTTDTQYF,TGTGCCAGCAGTCGACAGGGCACCACAGATACGCAGTATTTT
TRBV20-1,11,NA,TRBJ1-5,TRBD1,CSAELGQTRHF,TGCAGTGCGGAGTTGGGACAGACGCGGCATTTT
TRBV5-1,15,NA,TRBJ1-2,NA,CASSPGGGRGYGYTF,TGCGCCAGCAGCCCCGGGGGGGGCAGAGGCTATGGCTACACCTTC
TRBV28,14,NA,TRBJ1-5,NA,CASSSRSGNQPQHF,TGTGCCAGCAGTTCCCGTTCGGGTAATCAGCCCCAGCATTTT
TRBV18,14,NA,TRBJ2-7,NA,CASSTRDGGYEQYF,TGTGCCAGCTCAACCCGAGACGGCGGCTACGAGCAGTACTTC
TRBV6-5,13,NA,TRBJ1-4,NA,CASRKTRGEKLFF,TGTGCCAGCAGAAAAACCCGGGGGGAAAAACTGTTTTTT
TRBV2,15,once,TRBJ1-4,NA,CASRPTGYSNEKLFF,TGTGCCAGCAGGCCAACAGGGTACTCCAATGAAAAACTGTTTTTT
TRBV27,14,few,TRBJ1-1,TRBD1,CASSFDRGLTEAFF,TGTGCCAGCAGTTTCGACAGGGGGCTTACTGAAGCTTTCTTT
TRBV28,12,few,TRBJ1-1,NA,CASSLGQGSAFF,TGTGCCAGCAGCCTCGGGCAGGGCTCAGCTTTCTTT
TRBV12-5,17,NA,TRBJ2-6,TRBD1,CASAQGTGVSGANVLTF,TGTGCTAGTGCCCAAGGGACAGGGGTCTCTGGGGCCAACGTCCTGACTTTC
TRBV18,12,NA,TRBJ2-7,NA,CASSPGAYEQYF,TGTGCCAGCTCACCTGGGGCCTACGAGCAGTACTTC
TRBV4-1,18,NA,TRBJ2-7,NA,CASSQSLFIRGKPYEQYF,TGCGCCAGCAGCCAATCGCTTTTTATCCGGGGGAAGCCTTACGAGCAGTACTTC
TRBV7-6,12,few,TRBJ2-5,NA,CASSLYEETQYF,TGTGCCAGCAGCTTGTATGAAGAGACCCAGTACTTC
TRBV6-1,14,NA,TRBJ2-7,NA,CASSESGDTYEQYF,TGTGCCAGCAGTGAATCCGGGGATACCTACGAGCAGTACTTC
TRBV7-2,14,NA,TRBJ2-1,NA,CASSPGANRDEQFF,TGTGCCAGCAGCCCAGGGGCGAACCGGGATGAGCAGTTCTTC
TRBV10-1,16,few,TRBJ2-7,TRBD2,CASSESSLAGVHEQYF,TGCGCCAGCAGTGAGTCGAGTCTAGCGGGAGTCCACGAGCAGTACTTC
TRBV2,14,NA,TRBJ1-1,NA,CASSETQGLGKAFF,TGTGCCAGCAGTGAAACTCAGGGGCTTGGGAAAGCTTTCTTT
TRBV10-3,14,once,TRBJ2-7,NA,CAISERGGRNEQYF,TGTGCCATCAGTGAGAGGGGGGGCCGCAACGAGCAGTACTTC
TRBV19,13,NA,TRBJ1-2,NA,CASRNRLNYGYTF,TGTGCCAGTCGTAACAGGCTCAACTATGGCTACACCTTC
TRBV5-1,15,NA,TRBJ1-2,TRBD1,CASSLVAGQGGGYTF,TGCGCCAGCAGCTTGGTAGCGGGACAGGGCGGTGGCTACACCTTC
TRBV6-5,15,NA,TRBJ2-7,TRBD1,CASSYSGTGSYEQYF,TGTGCCAGCAGTTATAGTGGGACAGGGTCCTACGAGCAGTACTTC
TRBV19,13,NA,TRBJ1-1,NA,CASKLGTGTEAFF,TGTGCCAGTAAGTTGGGTACAGGGACTGAAGCTTTCTTT
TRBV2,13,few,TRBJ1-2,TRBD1,CASAGTGGFGYTF,TGTGCCAGCGCCGGGACAGGGGGGTTTGGCTACACCTTC
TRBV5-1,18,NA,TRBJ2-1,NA,CASSPLSGRLLGYNEQFF,TGCGCCAGCAGCCCGCTTAGTGGCAGACTATTAGGGTACAATGAGCAGTTCTTC
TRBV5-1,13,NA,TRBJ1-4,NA,CASSLERNEKLFF,TGCGCCAGCAGCTTGGAGCGCAATGAAAAACTGTTTTTT
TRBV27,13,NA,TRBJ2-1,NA,CASSPWGANEQFF,TGTGCCAGCAGTCCCTGGGGCGCCAATGAGCAGTTCTTC
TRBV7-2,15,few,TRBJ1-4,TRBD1,CASSGQGIGREKLFF,TGTGCCAGCAGCGGACAGGGGATAGGTCGGGAAAAACTGTTTTTT
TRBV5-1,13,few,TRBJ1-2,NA,CASSSTGNYGYTF,TGCGCCAGCAGCTCTACAGGGAACTATGGCTACACCTTC
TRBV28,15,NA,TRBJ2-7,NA,CASSSPTGSSYEQYF,TGTGCCAGCAGTTCCCCAACAGGTAGCTCCTACGAGCAGTACTTC
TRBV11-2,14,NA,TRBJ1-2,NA,CASSRTLREGGYTF,TGTGCCAGCAGCCGAACCCTCAGGGAGGGCGGCTACACCTTC
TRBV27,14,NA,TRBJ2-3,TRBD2,CASSPGTSGSTQYF,TGTGCCAGCAGTCCCGGGACTAGCGGGAGTACGCAGTATTTT
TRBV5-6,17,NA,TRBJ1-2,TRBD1,CASSEDRGSLSNYGYTF,TGTGCCAGCAGCGAAGACAGGGGGTCCCTTTCTAACTATGGCTACACCTTC
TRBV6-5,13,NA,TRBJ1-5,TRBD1,CASNVDRGQPQHF,TGTGCCAGCAACGTGGACAGGGGCCAGCCCCAGCATTTT